The clone carrying this T cell receptor beta chain was observed a handful of times. Antigen unknown. The data belong to a study of early T cells in non-severe SARS-CoV-2 infection. Study results and limitations: VDJdb matches were skewed toward anti-spike CD8 T cell responses.

Germline V gene lookup returns CDR1 MDHEN and CDR2 SYDVKM. J gave up 5 bases and V 4 bases, and 14 bases lay outside the gene matches. The CDR3 loop spans 17 amino acids. Unique molecular identifiers were added to individual cDNA molecules. Via MiXCR, TCRdb re-called the 5' RACE reads, giving one row per CDR3 protein. The sample records fewer than 95,000 distinct CDR3 sequences, roughly 15% being singletons. This TCR came from an adult who was a healthcare worker with PCR-confirmed SARS-CoV-2 infection or an uninfected control (not recorded which). The material was whole blood, obtained at baseline. The chain recombines TRBV28 with TRBJ2-7; 10 bases line up with TRBD2. The CDR3, as DNA: TGTGCCAGCAGTTCGCCCGCTAGCGGGAGTAGAATCCACGAGCAGTACTTC. This encodes CASSSPASGSRIHEQYF.